This T cell receptor (beta chain) is drawn from a study of blood T cell repertoires in COVID-19. As for the study in general: COVID-19 samples collected from the United States, Italy and Spain covered acute and convalescent phases.

Authors' methods: Nucleated cell counts were estimated from reference gene primer amplification. Libraries were prepared by immunoSEQ multiplex PCR; TCRdb keeps only in-frame clonotypes and omits some of them. That table is the source of V, J and clone size, and D and trimming were worked out from the DNA. The top ten clones hold roughly 4.5% of a sample with 250,000 or so clones, about 91% of them seen once. The sequencing input was peripheral blood. This TCR was sampled from a woman in her thirties or forties who had recovered from COVID-19.

For the CDR3, the DNA is TGTGCCAGCAGCTCGGGACCTAGCGGGGGCCTTTTTGGGGAGCTGTTTTTT. Translation: CASSSGPSGGLFGELFF. The gene calls are TRBV13 and TRBJ2-2; TRBD2 agrees at 10 bases. After removal of 4 bases from V and 8 bases from J, the junction contained 13 bases not matched to a gene. Germline CDR1 PRHDT, CDR2 FYEKMQ (reference sequence). The CDR3 contains 17 residues.